This T cell receptor beta chain was observed in a study of cytomegalovirus exposure and HLA in healthy donors. Primers: 60 Vbeta forward and 13 Jbeta reverse. Clones were sequenced by immunoSEQ multiplex PCR, and TCRdb holds only the in-frame ones, with some missing. The sample contains around 160,000 clones, 68% of which appear only once. V trimming: 4 bases; J trimming: 4 bases; junction bases outside the gene matches: 7. CDR3 size: 14 residues. Germline V gene lookup returns CDR1 SGHTS and CDR2 YDEGEE. The sequencing input was PBMCs. The gene calls are TRBV5-8 and TRBJ2-5; 7 bases are shared with TRBD1. The receptor's source is a man aged 50-59 years in good health and CMV-seronegative. CDR3 in DNA: TGTGCCAGCAGCCCCCGGGACAGTGGAGAGACCCAGTACTTC. Protein sequence: CASSPRDSGETQYF.